Reported below is one T cell receptor beta chain. Its binding antigen is unknown. Base qualities are missing; no much larger clone stands one base away. These data come from a study of T cell responses to AZD1222 COVID-19 vaccine (dated by TCRdb to the early 2020s). Notes on the research overall: A total of under 250 trial participants underwent TCR sequencing, of whom some 200 had received two doses of AZD1222 and about 26 had received two doses of the MenACWY control vaccine. Trial participants were enrolled into age subgroups of 18-55, 56-69 and 70-plus years, which contained around 140, 26 and 57 TCR-sequenced participants, respectively.

The CDR3, from cysteine to phenylalanine, totals 16 residues. CDR3 DNA is the only sequence kept; it has 48 bases, read in frame from the first base. V trim: 2 bases; J trim: 2 bases; unmatched bases: 6. The germline V gene (reference sequence) gives CDR1 as LNHDA and CDR2 as SQIVND. The meaning of the sample's time point label: sample from adult after SARS-CoV-2 infection, after symptom onset. A couple of convalescent COVID-19 patients, sampled after symptom onset from adults with prior SARS-CoV-2 infection, were also TCR-sequenced for comparison. Points the paper makes about the study in general: Only five to seven AZD1222 recipients were SARS-CoV-2 seropositive at baseline, limiting conclusions about previously exposed vaccinees. In the small 56-69-year group, the increase in depth fell short of significance, most likely because of low power. Because no day 14 peak-response samples were available, the repertoires could be characterized only after the peak T cell response. Participants were mostly white British and included more females than males, and it was suggested by the authors that clonal diversity may have been underestimated. A significant rise in spike-specific TCR breadth and depth was observed after two AZD1222 doses relative to day 0 and relative to MenACWY recipients. The vaccine-associated CD4 TCRs covered the entire spike protein, and the dominant responses fell in regions 160-218 and 743-854. Reportedly, close to half of the unique spike-specific TCRs recognized epitopes lying outside the regions that are mutated in the B.1.351 and B.1.1.7 variants.

The CDR3 regions of human TCRbeta chains were analyzed by immunosequencing. The authors processed their data as follows. Repertoire TCRs were checked for matches against a reference library of SARS-CoV-2-specific TCRs that had been generated using the MIRA antigen-specificity platform. Breadth was defined as the fraction of unique TCRs that were SARS-CoV-2-associated. Depth was defined as the fraction of total T cells that were SARS-CoV-2-associated. Each spike-specific TCR was assigned to its reactive spike region and to a CD4 or CD8 class using the MIRA data. Log10-transformed breadth and depth values were compared by one-way ANOVA with Sidak's multiple comparisons tests. TCRdb carries this immuneACCESS record with in-frame sequences only. Its versions omit some clonotypes, under half of them owing to an unresolved V gene in the studies checked, with the rest unexplained. V and J calls and clone size are as listed in that table; D and trimming were resolved from the DNA. This sample has about 150,000 clones in its table, and more than 85% of those were observed once. Clones ranked in the top ten supply roughly 7% of the sample.

Source: peripheral blood, taken after recovery from COVID-19. The rearrangement joined TRBV19 to TRBJ2-1; 7 central bases correspond to TRBD2. The clonotype was recovered from an adult who had recovered from COVID-19. CDR3 reads: CASSISGTEPYNEQFF. Here is the DNA: TGTGCCAGTAGTATAAGCGGGACGGAACCCTACAATGAGCAGTTCTTC.